The clone carrying this TCR beta chain was counted between two and nine times. The data stem from a study of T cells after yellow fever vaccination. The CDR3 has 14 residues. The V gene lost 3 bases and the J gene lost 8 bases, with 14 bases spanning the gap. The germline V gene has CDR1 MDHEN and CDR2 SYDVKM. One entry per CDR3 protein results from TCRdb running MiXCR on the 5' RACE reads. The table records fewer than 400,000 distinct CDR3 sequences, more than 5.5% of them present only once. V gene TRBV28 combines with J gene TRBJ2-1; tentatively, D is TRBD2 (5 bases). The specimen comprised PBMCs, sampled 5 days after the yellow fever booster vaccination. The TCR originated in a man aged 25-45 years who received the YFV17D yellow fever vaccine. DNA for the CDR3: TGTGCCAGCAGTTTTTCTTCCTTGAGGGATGAGCAGTTCTTC. Protein product: CASSFSSLRDEQFF.